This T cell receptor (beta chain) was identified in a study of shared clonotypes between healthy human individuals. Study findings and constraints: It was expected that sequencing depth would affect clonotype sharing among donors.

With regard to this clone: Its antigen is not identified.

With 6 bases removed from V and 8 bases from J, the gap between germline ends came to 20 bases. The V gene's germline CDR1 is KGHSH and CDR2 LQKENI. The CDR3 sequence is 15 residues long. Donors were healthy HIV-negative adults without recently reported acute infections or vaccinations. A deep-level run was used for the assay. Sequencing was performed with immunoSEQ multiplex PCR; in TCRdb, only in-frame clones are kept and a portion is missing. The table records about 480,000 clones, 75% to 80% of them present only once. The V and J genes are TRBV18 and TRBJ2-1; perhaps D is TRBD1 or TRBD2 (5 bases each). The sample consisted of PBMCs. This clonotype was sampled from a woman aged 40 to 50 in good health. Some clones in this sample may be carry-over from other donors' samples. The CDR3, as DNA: TGTGCCAGCTCCCCAGCGGACAACCTCTTTTATGAGCAGTTCTTC. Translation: CASSPADNLFYEQFF.